The 9 T cell receptor beta chains in this list originate from one sample, sequenced in a study of shared clonotypes between healthy human individuals (dated by TCRdb to the early 2020s). Libraries were prepared through the immunoSEQ multiplex PCR assay. Held by TCRdb, this immuneACCESS table contains in-frame sequences only and omits some clones. Under half of the omission traces to an unresolved V gene where checked; the cause of the rest is unknown. This sample is represented by about 2 million clones; approximately 95% of them were singletons. The top ten clones comprise roughly 0.13% of the sample. Sequenced sample: naive CD4+ T cells sorted from blood. This specimen's cell subset or site label, per the study, means: CD45RA+ positively selected. The receptors derive from a man aged 18 to 35 in good health.

The V and J genes are TRBV5-1 and TRBJ1-2, with 9 bases identical to TRBD1. V dropped 4 bases and J dropped 4; count of bases not matched to a gene: 8. The CDR3 loop spans 15 amino acids. Looked up from germline, CDR1 is SGHRS and CDR2 is YFSETQ. CDR3 coding DNA: TGCGCCAGCAGCCGACAGGGGGAGGGATTCTATGGCTACACCTTC. This gives the protein CASSRQGEGFYGYTF. The full variable domain, with the rest looked up from reference TRBV5-1 and TRBJ1-2, is KAGVTQTPRYLIKTRGQQVTLSCSPISGHRSVSWYQQTPGQGLQFLFEYFSETQRNKGNFPGRFSGRQFSNSRSEMNVSTLELGDSALYLCASSRQGEGFYGYTFGSGTRLTVV.

The chain employs TRBV5-4 and TRBJ2-3, with 9 bases matching TRBD2. The J segment lost 2 bases and the V segment lost 2 bases, leaving 6 bases of the junction unmatched. CDR1 is SGHNT and CDR2 is YYREEE in the germline V gene (reference sequence). The CDR3 sequence is 16 residues long. CDR3 in DNA: TGTGCCAGCAGCTTTCGACTAGCGGAATTCACAGATACGCAGTATTTT. Translation: CASSFRLAEFTDTQYF.

This chain uses TRBV5-1 with TRBJ2-2; D remains unclear. Trimming left V 2 bases short and J 3 bases short, with 5 bases between. Germline V gives CDR1 SGHRS, CDR2 YFSETQ. This CDR3 contains 13 residues. DNA for the CDR3: TGCGCCAGCAGCTTTTCGGACACCGGGGAGCTGTTTTTT. It specifies CASSFSDTGELFF.

This clone was seen only a few times. Other nucleotide sequences from this sample produce the same CDR3. The chain is built from TRBV2 and TRBJ2-7; D not resolved. Trimming took 6 bases from V and 3 from J, leaving 3 bases between them. The CDR3 runs to 10 residues. Germline V gene sequence: CDR1 SNHLY, CDR2 FYNNEI. The CDR3 here is CASSLYEQYF. CDR3 in DNA: TGTGCCAGCAGCCTCTACGAGCAGTACTTC. Based on the CDR3 plus reference TRBV2 and TRBJ2-7, the full variable domain is EPEVTQTPSHQVTQMGQEVILRCVPISNHLYFYWYRQILGQKVEFLVSFYNNEISEKSEIFDDQFSVERPDGSNFTLKIRSTKLEDSAMYFCASSLYEQYFGPGTRLTVT.

The chain couples TRBV30 to TRBJ2-3; D gene unclear. With 0 bases removed from V and 2 bases from J, the gap between germline ends came to 6 bases. The length of the CDR3 is 13 residues. In germline, CDR1 is GTSNPN, CDR2 SVGIG (reference sequence). CDR3 in DNA: TGTGCCTGGAGTGTGGGCAACACAGATACGCAGTATTTT. This codes for CAWSVGNTDTQYF.

The chain links TRBV5-1 to TRBJ2-5, with a possible D match to TRBD2 (5 bases). The CDR3 has 14 residues. Germline V gene lookup returns CDR1 SGHRS and CDR2 YFSETQ. The V gene lost 4 bases and the J gene lost 5 bases, with 15 bases spanning the gap. CDR3 DNA sequence: TGCGCCAGCAGCCGAGGGCCACATGAGGAGACCCAGTACTTC. Encoded protein: CASSRGPHEETQYF.

This chain uses TRBV7-6 with TRBJ2-5; 8 nucleotides match TRBD1. There are 16 residues in the CDR3. The trim removed 5 bases at V and 3 bases at J, leaving 11 bases unmatched. Germline V gives CDR1 SGHVS, CDR2 FNYEAQ. CDR3 amino acids: CASSKIAGGSEETQYF. The DNA of the CDR3 is TGTGCCAGCAGCAAGATAGCAGGGGGCTCGGAAGAGACCCAGTACTTC. The full variable domain, with the rest looked up from reference TRBV7-6 and TRBJ2-5, is GAGVSQSPRYKVTKRGQDVALRCDPISGHVSLYWYRQALGQGPEFLTYFNYEAQQDKSGLPNDRFSAERPEGSISTLTIQRTEQRDSAMYRCASSKIAGGSEETQYFGPGTRLLVL.

The rearrangement joins TRBV29-1 to TRBJ1-3; D is undetermined. Trimming left V 4 bases short and J 4 bases short, with 17 bases between. The CDR3 is 15 amino acids. From germline, CDR1 is SQVTM and CDR2 ANQGSEA. The CDR3 DNA follows: TGCAGCGTTGGGCTGGTTTCGGGGTCAGGAAACACCATATATTTT. This sequence encodes CSVGLVSGSGNTIYF. Combining the CDR3 with reference TRBV29-1 and TRBJ1-3 gives the whole variable domain SAVISQKPSRDICQRGTSLTIQCQVDSQVTMMFWYRQQPGQSLTLIATANQGSEATYESGFVIDKFPISRPNLTFSTLTVSNMSPEDSSIYLCSVGLVSGSGNTIYFGEGSWLTVV.

The J gene is TRBJ2-7, the V gene TRBV5-4, with 12 bases identical to TRBD1. Trimming took 6 bases from V and 7 from J; bases not matched to a gene: 8. This CDR3 has 14 residues. CDR1 SGHNT and CDR2 YYREEE come from the germline V gene (reference sequence). The CDR3 is CASTPGQGAREQYF. The CDR3, as DNA: TGTGCCAGCACCCCGGGACAGGGGGCCAGGGAGCAGTACTTC.